This T cell receptor beta chain was captured in a study of T cell repertoires in cytomegalovirus infection. For the study at large: Public TCR beta signatures indicated both CMV infection and matching HLA type.

In regard to this clonotype: The antigen remains undetermined.

V lost 4 bases and J lost 4; bases outside the gene matches: 6. The CDR3 has 15 residues. The germline V gene encodes CDR1 MNHEY and CDR2 SMNVEV (reference sequence). One entry per CDR3 protein, called by TCRdb with MiXCR from the reads. The table includes some 270,000 distinct CDR3 sequences, over 15% detected once. Study outcomes and limitations: Totalled public TCR beta family frequency picked out people who carried CMV plus the relevant HLA.

The chain employs TRBV27 and TRBJ2-3, with TRBD1 matching over 9 bases. Sequencing used CD8+ T cells from PBMCs. The clonotype originates from a human donor in good health (CMV status not recorded). Some clones in this sample may be carry-over from other donors' samples. This CDR3 is CASSSTGTGSDTQYF. CDR3 nucleotides: TGTGCCAGCAGTTCCACCGGGACAGGGTCAGATACGCAGTATTTT.